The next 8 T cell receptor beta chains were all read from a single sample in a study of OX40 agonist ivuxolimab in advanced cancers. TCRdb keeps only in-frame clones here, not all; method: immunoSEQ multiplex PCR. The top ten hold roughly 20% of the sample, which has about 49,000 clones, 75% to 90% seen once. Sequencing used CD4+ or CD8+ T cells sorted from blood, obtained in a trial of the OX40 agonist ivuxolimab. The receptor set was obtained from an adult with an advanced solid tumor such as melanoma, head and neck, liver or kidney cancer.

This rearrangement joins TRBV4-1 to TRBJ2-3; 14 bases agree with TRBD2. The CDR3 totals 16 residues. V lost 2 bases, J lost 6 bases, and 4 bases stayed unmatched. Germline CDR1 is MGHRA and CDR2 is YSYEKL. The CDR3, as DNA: TGCGCCAGCAGCCAAAGACTAGCGGGGGGGCGGGATACGCAGTATTTT. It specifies CASSQRLAGGRDTQYF.

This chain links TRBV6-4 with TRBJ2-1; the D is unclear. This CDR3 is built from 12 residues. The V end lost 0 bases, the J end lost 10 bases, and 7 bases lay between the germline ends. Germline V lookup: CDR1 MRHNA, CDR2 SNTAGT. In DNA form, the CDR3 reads TGTGCCAGCAGTGACTCTAGCCGCGAGCAGTTCTTC. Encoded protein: CASSDSSREQFF.

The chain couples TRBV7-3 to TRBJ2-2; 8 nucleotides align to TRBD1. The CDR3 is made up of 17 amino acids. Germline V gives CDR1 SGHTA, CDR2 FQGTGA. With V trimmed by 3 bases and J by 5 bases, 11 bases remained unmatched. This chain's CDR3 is CASSFSGGAPRTGELFF. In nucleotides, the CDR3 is TGTGCCAGCAGCTTCTCAGGGGGCGCACCCAGGACCGGGGAGCTGTTTTTT. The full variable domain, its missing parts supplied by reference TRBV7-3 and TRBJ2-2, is GAGVSQTPSNKVTEKGKYVELRCDPISGHTALYWYRQSLGQGPEFLIYFQGTGAADDSGLPNDRFFAVRPEGSVSTLKIQRTERGDSAVYLCASSFSGGAPRTGELFFGEGSRLTVL.

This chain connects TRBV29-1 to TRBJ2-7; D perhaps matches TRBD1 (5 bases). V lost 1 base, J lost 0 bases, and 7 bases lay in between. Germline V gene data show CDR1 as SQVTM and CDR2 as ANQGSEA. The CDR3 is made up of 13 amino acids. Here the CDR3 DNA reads TGCAGCGTTGAAGCGGACACCTCCTACGAGCAGTACTTC. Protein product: CSVEADTSYEQYF.

The CDR3 is CASSLARRQLSYEQYF. CDR3 in DNA: TGTGCCAGCAGCCTCGCGCGGAGACAGTTGAGCTACGAGCAGTACTTC. V and J are TRBV7-2 and TRBJ2-7, with D possibly TRBD1 on 5 matching bases. Germline CDR1 SGHTA, CDR2 FQGNSA. The CDR3 is made up of 16 amino acids. V lost 5 bases and J lost 3, with 20 bases in between. The variable domain in full, with the rest retrieved from reference TRBV7-2 and TRBJ2-7, is GAGVSQSPSNKVTEKGKDVELRCDPISGHTALYWYRQSLGQGLEFLIYFQGNSAPDKSGLPSDRFSAERTGGSVSTLTIQRTQQEDSAVYLCASSLARRQLSYEQYFGPGTRLTVT.

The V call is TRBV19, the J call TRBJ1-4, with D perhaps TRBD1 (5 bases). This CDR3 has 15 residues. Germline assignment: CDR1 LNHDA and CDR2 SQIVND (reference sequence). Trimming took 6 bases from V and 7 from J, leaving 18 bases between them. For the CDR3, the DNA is TGTGCCAGTAGGGAACGCAGGGCGGAGAGTGAAAAACTGTTTTTT. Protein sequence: CASRERRAESEKLFF.

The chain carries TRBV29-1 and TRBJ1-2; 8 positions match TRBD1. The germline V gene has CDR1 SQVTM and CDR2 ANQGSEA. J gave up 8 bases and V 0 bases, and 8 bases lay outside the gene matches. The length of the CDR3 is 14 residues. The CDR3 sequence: CSVEDADREGGYTF. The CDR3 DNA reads TGCAGCGTTGAAGATGCGGACAGGGAGGGCGGCTACACCTTC.

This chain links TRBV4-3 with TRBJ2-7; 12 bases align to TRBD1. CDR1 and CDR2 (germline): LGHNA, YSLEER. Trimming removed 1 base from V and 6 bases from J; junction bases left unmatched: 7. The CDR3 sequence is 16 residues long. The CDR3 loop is CASSQVPGQGAGEQYF. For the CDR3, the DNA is TGCGCCAGCAGCCAAGTTCCGGGACAGGGGGCTGGCGAGCAGTACTTC.